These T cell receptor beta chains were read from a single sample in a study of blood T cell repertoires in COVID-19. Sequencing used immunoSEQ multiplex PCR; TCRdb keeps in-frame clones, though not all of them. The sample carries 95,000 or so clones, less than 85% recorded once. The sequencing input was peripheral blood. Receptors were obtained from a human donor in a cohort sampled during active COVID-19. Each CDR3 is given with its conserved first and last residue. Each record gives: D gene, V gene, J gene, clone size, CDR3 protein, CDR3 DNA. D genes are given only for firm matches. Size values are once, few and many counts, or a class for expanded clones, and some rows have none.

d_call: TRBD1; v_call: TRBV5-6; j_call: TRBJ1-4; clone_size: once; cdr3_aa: CASSRAGGSEKLFF; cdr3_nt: TGTGCCAGCAGCAGAGCAGGGGGGAGTGAAAAACTGTTTTTT
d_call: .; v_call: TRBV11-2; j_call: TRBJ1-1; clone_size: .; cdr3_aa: CASSSGLRTEAFF; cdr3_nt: TGTGCCAGCAGCTCAGGGTTAAGAACTGAAGCTTTCTTT
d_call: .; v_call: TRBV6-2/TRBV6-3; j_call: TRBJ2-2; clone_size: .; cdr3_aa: CASSYLTQRAGELFF; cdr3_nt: TGTGCCAGCAGTTACTTGACCCAACGGGCCGGGGAGCTGTTTTTT
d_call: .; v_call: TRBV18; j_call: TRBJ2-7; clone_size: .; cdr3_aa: CASSESALMGYEQYF; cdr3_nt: TGTGCCAGCTCGGAGTCAGCGTTAATGGGCTACGAGCAGTACTTC
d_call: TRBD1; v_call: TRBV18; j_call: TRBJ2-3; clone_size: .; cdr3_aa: CASSSRDRLTDTQYF; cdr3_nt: TGTGCCAGCTCATCCCGGGACAGACTCACAGATACGCAGTATTTT
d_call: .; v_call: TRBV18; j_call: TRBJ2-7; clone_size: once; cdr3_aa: CATSVQGNVYEQYF; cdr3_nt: TGTGCCACCTCAGTACAGGGCAATGTCTACGAGCAGTACTTC
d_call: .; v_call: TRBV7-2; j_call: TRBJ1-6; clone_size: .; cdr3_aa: CASSSQGSYNSPLHF; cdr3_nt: TGTGCCAGCAGCTCACAGGGCTCCTATAATTCACCCCTCCACTTT
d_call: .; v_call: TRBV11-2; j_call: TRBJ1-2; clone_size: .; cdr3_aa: CASSRGMNYGYTF; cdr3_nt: TGTGCCAGCAGCCGCGGTATGAACTATGGCTACACCTTC
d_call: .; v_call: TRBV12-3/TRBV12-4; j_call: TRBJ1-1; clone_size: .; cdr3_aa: CASTRGGGAEAFF; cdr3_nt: TGTGCCAGCACACGTGGGGGGGGCGCTGAAGCTTTCTTT
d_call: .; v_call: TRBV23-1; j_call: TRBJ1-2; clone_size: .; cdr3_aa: CASPPRSPNPRLYGYTF; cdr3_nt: TGCGCCAGCCCCCCGAGGAGCCCCAATCCAAGGTTATATGGCTACACCTTC
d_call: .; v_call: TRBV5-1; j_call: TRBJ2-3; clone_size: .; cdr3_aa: CASTSLTQGTDTQYF; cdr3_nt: TGCGCCAGCACCTCCCTAACCCAGGGGACAGATACGCAGTATTTT
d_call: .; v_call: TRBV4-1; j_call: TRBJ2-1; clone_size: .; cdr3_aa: CASSQAPEGLSYNEQFF; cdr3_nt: TGCGCCAGCAGCCAAGCCCCGGAGGGACTGTCCTACAATGAGCAGTTCTTC
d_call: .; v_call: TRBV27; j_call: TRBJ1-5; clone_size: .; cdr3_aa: CASRETESNQPQHF; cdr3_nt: TGTGCCAGCAGGGAGACAGAGTCTAATCAGCCCCAGCATTTT
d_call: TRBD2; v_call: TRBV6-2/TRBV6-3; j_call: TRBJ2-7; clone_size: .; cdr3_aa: CASSLTSSGYEQYF; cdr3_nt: TGTGCCAGCAGCTTGACTAGCTCGGGCTACGAGCAGTACTTC
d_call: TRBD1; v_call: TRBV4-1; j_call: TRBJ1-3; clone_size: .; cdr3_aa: CASSPKDDRAAGNTIYF; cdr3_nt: TGCGCCAGCAGCCCTAAAGATGACAGGGCAGCTGGAAACACCATATATTTT
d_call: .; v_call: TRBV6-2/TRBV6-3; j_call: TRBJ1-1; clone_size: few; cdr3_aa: CASSYPGLAAFF; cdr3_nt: TGTGCCAGCAGTTACCCGGGTCTCGCAGCTTTCTTT
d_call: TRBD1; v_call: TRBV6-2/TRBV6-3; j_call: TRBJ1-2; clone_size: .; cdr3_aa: CASSSRQGTRFYGYTF; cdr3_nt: TGTGCCAGCAGTTCGCGACAGGGAACGAGATTCTATGGCTACACCTTC
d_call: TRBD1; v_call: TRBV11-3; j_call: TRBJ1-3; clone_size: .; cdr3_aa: CASSQTGTSGNTIYF; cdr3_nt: TGTGCCAGCAGTCAGACAGGGACCTCTGGAAACACCATATATTTT
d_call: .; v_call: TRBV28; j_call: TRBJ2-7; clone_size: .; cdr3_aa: CASTHPLAESYEQYF; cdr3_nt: TGTGCCAGCACCCACCCTCTAGCAGAAAGCTACGAGCAGTACTTC
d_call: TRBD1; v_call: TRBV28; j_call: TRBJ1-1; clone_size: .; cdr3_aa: CAIGTGARNTEAFF; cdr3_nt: TGTGCCATCGGGACAGGGGCCCGAAACACTGAAGCTTTCTTT
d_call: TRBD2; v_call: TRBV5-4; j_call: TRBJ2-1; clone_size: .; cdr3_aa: CASSLMLAGGHNEQFF; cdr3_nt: TGTGCCAGCAGCTTGATGCTGGCGGGAGGCCACAATGAGCAGTTCTTC
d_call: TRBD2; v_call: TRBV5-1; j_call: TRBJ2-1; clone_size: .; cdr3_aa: CASSGRLAGSAVEQFF; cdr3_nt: TGCGCCAGCAGCGGCCGACTAGCGGGGAGCGCCGTTGAGCAGTTCTTC
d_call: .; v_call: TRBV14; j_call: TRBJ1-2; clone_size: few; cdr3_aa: CASSQDHRSYGYTF; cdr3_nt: TGTGCCAGCAGCCAAGATCACAGGAGTTATGGCTACACCTTC
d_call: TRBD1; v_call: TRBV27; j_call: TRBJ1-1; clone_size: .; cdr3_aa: CASREDRTRTEAFF; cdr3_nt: TGTGCCAGCAGGGAGGACAGGACTCGCACTGAAGCTTTCTTT